The source of this T cell receptor (beta chain) is a study of identifying expanded T cells in peripheral blood. Clones were sequenced by immunoSEQ multiplex PCR, and TCRdb holds only the in-frame ones, with some missing. The sample includes under 150,000 clones, more than 75% of them seen just once. Healthy donors had no documented immune events, such as infections, while sampled. Remarks on this clone: What it recognizes is unknown.

Study-wide results and limits: Around 1.2 clones differed between technical replicates, versus roughly 17 and 20 over time. Approximately 2-week clone count variance significantly increased as total template count grew.

The CDR3 contains 17 residues. The V gene's germline CDR1 is SQVTM and CDR2 ANQGSEA. Trimming cost V 1 base and J 1 base; bases outside gene matches: 10. The TCR sequence derives from a person aged 18-70 years in good health. Source material: blood. The chain links TRBV29-1 to TRBJ2-7; 10 nucleotides align to TRBD2. The CDR3 here is CSVEGVSSGGKSYEQYF. The CDR3 DNA follows: TGCAGCGTTGAAGGGGTGTCTAGCGGGGGCAAGTCCTACGAGCAGTACTTC.